A selection of T cell receptor beta chains follows, all from one sample in a study of glioma-infiltrating T cells. One entry per CDR3 protein, called by TCRdb with MiXCR from the multiplex PCR reads. The table records about 400,000 distinct CDR3 sequences, 41% of them present only once. Input material: glioma tissue, nonneoplastic brain tissue, or PBMCs (not recorded which). These TCRs come from a human donor with low-grade glioma or glioblastoma, undergoing nonglioma brain surgery, or in good health (not recorded which). CDR3s include the opening cysteine and the closing phenylalanine or tryptophan. D genes are given only for firm matches. A row's size may be missing; if present it is once, few, many or a size class.

TRBD2 | few | TRBJ2-1 | TRBV15 | TGTGCCACCAGCCCCCCTCGGGACACGGGACTAGCGGGGGGTGGTAATGAGCAGTTCTTC | CATSPPRDTGLAGGGNEQFF
TRBD1 | many | TRBJ1-1 | TRBV6-2/TRBV6-3 | TGTGCCAGCAGTTACCCAACAGGGGGCACTGAAGCTTTCTTT | CASSYPTGGTEAFF
TRBD1 | few | TRBJ2-7 | TRBV7-2 | TGTGCCAGCAGCTTAGCGGGACAGTCGGGCTACGAGCAGTACTTC | CASSLAGQSGYEQYF
. | . | TRBJ1-1 | TRBV7-9 | TGTGCCAGCAGCTTCGGGGGGCTGTTAACTGAAGCTTTCTTT | CASSFGGLLTEAFF
TRBD1 | few | TRBJ1-5 | TRBV28 | TGTGCCAGCAGTTTAGGGACAGGGGGCTGGCAGCCCCAGCATTTT | CASSLGTGGWQPQHF
. | . | TRBJ2-2 | TRBV11-3 | TGTGCCAGCAGCTTAACCTCCGGGTTGGGGGAGCTGTTTTTT | CASSLTSGLGELFF
. | few | TRBJ2-7 | TRBV10-3 | TGTGCCATCAGTGAGCCCCAGGGAGGATCCTACGAGCAGTACTTC | CAISEPQGGSYEQYF
. | . | TRBJ2-7 | TRBV12-3/TRBV12-4 | TGTGCCAGCATGGCCCACTACGAGCAGTACTTC | CASMAHYEQYF
. | once | TRBJ2-5 | TRBV29-1 | TGCAGCGTTGAAGGTTTAGGAGGGGGGACCCAGTACTTC | CSVEGLGGGTQYF
. | . | TRBJ2-1 | TRBV20-1 | TGCAGTGCTAGAGGGGTGGGGCGGGCTAGCTCCTACAATGAGCAGTTCTTC | CSARGVGRASSYNEQFF
. | few | TRBJ2-7 | TRBV20-1 | TGCAGTGCTGCACAGGGTGCCGGGGATTACGAGCAGTACTTC | CSAAQGAGDYEQYF
. | . | TRBJ2-3 | TRBV6-6 | TGTGCCATCAGTGACGGTGTTCATCGCACAGATACGCAGTATTTT | CAISDGVHRTDTQYF
TRBD2 | . | TRBJ2-1 | TRBV4-2 | TGTGCCAGCAGCCAGGAAGTAGCGGGAGGCTACAATGAGCAGTTCTTC | CASSQEVAGGYNEQFF
. | . | TRBJ2-7 | TRBV7-2 | TGTGCCAGCAGCCGACAGGTTTCCTACGAGCAGTACTTC | CASSRQVSYEQYF
TRBD2 | . | TRBJ2-7 | TRBV6-2/TRBV6-3 | TGTGCCAGCAGTTACTCCTATCACCCGCGGAGCGGGAGTTCCGAGCAGTACTTC | CASSYSYHPRSGSSEQYF
. | . | TRBJ1-1 | TRBV28 | TGTGCCAGCAGAGGGCATACGAACACCGAAGCTTTCTTT | CASRGHTNTEAFF
TRBD2 | . | TRBJ2-3 | TRBV7-3 | TGTGCCAGCAGCCAGACTAGCGGACCATCGGATACGCAGTATTTT | CASSQTSGPSDTQYF
. | . | TRBJ2-7 | TRBV29-1 | TGCAGCGTTTGGAGTTACGAGCAGTACTTC | CSVWSYEQYF